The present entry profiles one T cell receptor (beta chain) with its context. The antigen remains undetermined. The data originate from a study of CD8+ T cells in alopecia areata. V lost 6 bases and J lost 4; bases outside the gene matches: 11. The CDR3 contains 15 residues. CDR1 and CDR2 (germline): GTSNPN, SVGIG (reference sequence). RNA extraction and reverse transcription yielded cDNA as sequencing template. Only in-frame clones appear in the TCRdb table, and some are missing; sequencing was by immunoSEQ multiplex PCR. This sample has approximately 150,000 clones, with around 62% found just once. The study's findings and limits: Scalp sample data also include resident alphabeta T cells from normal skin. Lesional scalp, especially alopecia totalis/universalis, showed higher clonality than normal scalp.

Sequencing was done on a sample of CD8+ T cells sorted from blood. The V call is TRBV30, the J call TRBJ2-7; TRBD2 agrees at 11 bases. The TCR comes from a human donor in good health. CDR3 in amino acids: CACSGTSGGAYEQYF. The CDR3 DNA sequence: TGTGCCTGCTCAGGGACTAGCGGAGGGGCTTACGAGCAGTACTTC. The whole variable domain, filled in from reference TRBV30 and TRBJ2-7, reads SQTIHQWPATLVQPVGSPLSLECTVEGTSNPNLYWYRQAAGRGLQLLFYSVGIGQISSEVPQNLSASRPQDRQFILSSKKLLLSDSGFYLCACSGTSGGAYEQYFGPGTRLTVT.